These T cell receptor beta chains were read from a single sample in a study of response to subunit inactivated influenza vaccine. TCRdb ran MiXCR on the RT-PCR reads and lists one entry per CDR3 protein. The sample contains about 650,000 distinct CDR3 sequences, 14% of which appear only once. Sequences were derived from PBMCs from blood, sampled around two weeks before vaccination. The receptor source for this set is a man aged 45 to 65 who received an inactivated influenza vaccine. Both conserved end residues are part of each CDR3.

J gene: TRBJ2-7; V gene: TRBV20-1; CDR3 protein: CSARDRRFGYEQYF
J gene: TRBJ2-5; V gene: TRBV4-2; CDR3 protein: CASSQESAGQVGETQYF
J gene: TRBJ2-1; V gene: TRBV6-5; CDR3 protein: CASSYAVAGGYNEQFF
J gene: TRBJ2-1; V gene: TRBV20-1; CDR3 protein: CSARQLAAYNEQFF
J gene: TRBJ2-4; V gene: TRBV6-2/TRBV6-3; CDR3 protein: CASSLDSLDIQYF
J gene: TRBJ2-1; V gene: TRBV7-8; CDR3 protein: CASSGLVRARGQNYNEQFF
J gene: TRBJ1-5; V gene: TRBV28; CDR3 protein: CASSLLDQPQHF
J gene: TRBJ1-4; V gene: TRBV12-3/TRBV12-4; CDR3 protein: CASSLPPQTGSNEKLFF
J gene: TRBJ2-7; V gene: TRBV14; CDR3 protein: CASSQDLNSHYEQYF
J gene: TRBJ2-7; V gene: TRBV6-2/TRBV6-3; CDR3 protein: CAINQGGNTYEQYF
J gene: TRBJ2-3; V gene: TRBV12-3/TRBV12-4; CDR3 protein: CASSKFNTQYF
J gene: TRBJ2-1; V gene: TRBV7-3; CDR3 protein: CASSPSSGNNEQFF
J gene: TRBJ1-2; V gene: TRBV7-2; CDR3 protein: CASSLDPGQGYTF
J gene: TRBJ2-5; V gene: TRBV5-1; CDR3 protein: CASSWGEPILETQYF
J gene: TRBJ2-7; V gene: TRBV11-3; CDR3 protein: CASSSSTGRITEQYF
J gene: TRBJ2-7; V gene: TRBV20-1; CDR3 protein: CSASSPYRASYEQYF
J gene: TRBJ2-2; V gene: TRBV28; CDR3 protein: CASSLPSASTTGELFF
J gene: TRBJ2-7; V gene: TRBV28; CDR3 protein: CASSFSRQTYEQYF
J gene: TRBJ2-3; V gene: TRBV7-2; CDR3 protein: CASQGQITDTQYF
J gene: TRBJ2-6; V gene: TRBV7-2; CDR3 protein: CASSLALGQGGLVGANVLTF
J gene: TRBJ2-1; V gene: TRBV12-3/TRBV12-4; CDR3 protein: CASASGSSYNEQFF
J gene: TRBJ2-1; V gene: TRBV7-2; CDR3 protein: CASSPGPGGRGEQFF
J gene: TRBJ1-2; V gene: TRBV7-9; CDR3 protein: CASSLEYGYTF
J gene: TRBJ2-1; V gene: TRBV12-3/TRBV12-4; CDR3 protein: CASRPEGNEQFF
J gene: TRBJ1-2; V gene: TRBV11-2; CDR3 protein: CASTPLSDYGYTF
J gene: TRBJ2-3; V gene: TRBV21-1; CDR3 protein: CASSPRLSITPSTDTQYF
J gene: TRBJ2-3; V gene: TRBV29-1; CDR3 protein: CSGVLTSTDTQYF
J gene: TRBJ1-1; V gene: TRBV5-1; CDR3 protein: CASRGAGSNTEAFF
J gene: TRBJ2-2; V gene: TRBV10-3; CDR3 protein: CATSGTSIGTGELFF
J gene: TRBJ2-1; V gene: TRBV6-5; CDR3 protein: CASSYYGPYNEQFF
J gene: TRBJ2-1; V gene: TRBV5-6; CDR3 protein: CASSLVAHEQFF
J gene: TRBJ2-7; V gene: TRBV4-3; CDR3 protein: CASSQDSRGDYEQYF
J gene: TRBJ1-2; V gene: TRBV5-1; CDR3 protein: CASSLEGVYGYTF
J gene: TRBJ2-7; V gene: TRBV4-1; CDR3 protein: CASSQDSYSDSYEQYF
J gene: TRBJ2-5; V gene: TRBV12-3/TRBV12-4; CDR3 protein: CASKFKKQETQYF
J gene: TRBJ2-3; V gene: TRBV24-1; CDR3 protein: CATTKMDHPHRATQYF
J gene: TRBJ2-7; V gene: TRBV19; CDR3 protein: CASSFDREQYF
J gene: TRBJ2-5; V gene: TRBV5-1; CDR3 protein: CASSLAGYLRETQYF
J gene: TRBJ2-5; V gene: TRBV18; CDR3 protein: CASSPFENSGQETQYF
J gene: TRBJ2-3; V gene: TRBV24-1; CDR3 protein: CATSSDTRTDTQYF
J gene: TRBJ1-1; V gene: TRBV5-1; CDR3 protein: CASSSDGYTEAFF
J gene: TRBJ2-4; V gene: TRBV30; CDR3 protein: CATGGRGNRKNIQYF
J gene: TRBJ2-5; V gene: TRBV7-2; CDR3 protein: CASSVAGVETQYF
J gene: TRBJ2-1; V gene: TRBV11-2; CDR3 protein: CASSLLSGSPGRGQFF
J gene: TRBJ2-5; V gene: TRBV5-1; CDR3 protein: CASRSTGTYQETQYF
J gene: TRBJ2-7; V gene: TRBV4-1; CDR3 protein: CASSRVFTGGDYEQYF
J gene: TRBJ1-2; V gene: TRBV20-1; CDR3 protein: CSASKQDNYYGYTF
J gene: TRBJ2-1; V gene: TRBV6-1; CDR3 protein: CASSAGGLVYNEQFF
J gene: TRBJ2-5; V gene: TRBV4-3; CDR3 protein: CASSYDTDTLEETQYF
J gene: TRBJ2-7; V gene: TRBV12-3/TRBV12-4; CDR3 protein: CASSSPPGEEQYF
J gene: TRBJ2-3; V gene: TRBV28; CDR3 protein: CASSTRGFGTDTQYF
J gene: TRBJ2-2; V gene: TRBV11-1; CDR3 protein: CASSLELSTGELFF
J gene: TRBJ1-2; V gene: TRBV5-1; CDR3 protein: CASRRQRLGGTDGYTF
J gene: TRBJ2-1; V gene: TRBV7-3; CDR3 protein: CASSQGQASYNEQFF
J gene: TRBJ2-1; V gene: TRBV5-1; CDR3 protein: CASSLATSGSYNEQFF
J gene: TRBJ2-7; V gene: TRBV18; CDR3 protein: CASSMGLAGVYEQYF
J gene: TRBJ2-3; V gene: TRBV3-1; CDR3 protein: CASSPPGLAGGYTQYF
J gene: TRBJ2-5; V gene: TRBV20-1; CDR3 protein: CSASRTGSSETQYF
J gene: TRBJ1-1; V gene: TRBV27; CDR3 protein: CASSWGQGYGTEAFF